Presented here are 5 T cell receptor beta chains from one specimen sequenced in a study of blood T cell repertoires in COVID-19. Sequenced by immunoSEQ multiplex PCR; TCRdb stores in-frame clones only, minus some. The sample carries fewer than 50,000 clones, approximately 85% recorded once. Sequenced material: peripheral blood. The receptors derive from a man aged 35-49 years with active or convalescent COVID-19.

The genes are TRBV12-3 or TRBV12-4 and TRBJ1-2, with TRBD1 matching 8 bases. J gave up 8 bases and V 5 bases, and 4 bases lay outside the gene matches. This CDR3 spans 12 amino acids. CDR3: CASSPGQGGYTF. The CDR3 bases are TGTGCCAGCAGTCCCGGACAGGGCGGCTACACCTTC.

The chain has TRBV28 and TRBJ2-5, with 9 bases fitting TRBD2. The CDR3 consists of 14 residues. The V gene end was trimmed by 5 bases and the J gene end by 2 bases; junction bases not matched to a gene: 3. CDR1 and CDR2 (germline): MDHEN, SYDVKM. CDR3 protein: CASSLAGGQETQYF. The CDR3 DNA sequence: TGTGCCAGCAGTCTCGCGGGGGGGCAAGAGACCCAGTACTTC.

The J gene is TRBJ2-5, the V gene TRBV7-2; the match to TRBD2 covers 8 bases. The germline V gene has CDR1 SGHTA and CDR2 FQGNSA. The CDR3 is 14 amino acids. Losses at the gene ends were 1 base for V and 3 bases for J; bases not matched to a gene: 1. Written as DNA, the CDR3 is TGTGCCAGCAGCTTAGACGGGAGGGAAGAGACCCAGTACTTC. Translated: CASSLDGREETQYF.

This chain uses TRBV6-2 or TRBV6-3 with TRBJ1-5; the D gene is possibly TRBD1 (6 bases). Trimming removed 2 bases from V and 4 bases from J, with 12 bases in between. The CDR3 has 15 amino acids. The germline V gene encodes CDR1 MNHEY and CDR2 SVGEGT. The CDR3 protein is CASSYARGGNQPQHF. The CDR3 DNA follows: TGTGCCAGCAGTTACGCCAGGGGTGGAAATCAGCCCCAGCATTTT.

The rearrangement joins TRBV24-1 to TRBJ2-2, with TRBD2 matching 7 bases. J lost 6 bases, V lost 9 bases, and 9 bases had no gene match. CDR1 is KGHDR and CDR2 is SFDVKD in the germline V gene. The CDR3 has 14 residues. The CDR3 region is CATQSSGVPGELFF. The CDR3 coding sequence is TGTGCCACCCAATCTAGCGGCGTTCCCGGGGAGCTGTTTTTT.